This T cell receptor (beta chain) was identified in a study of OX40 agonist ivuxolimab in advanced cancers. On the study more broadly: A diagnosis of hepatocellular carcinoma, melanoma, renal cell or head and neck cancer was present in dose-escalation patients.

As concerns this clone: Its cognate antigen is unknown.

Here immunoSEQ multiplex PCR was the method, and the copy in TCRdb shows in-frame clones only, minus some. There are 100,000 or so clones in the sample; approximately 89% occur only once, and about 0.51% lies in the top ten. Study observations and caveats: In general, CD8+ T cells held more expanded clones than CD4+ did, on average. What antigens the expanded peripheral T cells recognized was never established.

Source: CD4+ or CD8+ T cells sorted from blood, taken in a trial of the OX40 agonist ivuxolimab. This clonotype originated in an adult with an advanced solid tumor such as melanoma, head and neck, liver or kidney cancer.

The CDR3 reads CASSLSELETQYF. The CDR3 coding sequence is TGTGCCAGCAGCTTATCGGAGTTAGAGACCCAGTACTTC. The chain employs TRBV7-3 and TRBJ2-5; the D is unclear. The CDR3 extends over 13 amino acids. V dropped 2 bases and J dropped 4 bases, with 8 bases sitting between them. Germline lookup yields CDR1 SGHTA and CDR2 FQGTGA. The full variable domain, rest sourced from reference TRBV7-3 and TRBJ2-5, is GAGVSQTPSNKVTEKGKYVELRCDPISGHTALYWYRQSLGQGPEFLIYFQGTGAADDSGLPNDRFFAVRPEGSVSTLKIQRTERGDSAVYLCASSLSELETQYFGPGTRLLVL.